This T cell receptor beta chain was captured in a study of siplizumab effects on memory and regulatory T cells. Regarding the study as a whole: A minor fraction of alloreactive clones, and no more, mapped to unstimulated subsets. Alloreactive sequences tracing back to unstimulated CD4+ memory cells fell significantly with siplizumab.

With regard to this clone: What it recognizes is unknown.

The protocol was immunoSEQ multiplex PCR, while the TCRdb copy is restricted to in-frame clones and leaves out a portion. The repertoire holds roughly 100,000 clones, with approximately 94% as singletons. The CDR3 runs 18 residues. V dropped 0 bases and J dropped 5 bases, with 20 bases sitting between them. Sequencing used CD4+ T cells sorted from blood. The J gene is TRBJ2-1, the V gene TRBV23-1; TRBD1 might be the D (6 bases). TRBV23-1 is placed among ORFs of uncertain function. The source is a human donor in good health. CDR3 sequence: CASSQSGHDRPVNNEQFF. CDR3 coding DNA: TGCGCCAGCAGTCAATCGGGCCATGACAGGCCAGTTAACAATGAGCAGTTCTTC.